Listed here is a single TCR beta chain. TCRdb's table, derived via immunoSEQ multiplex PCR, lists solely in-frame clones and lacks some. Of tens of thousands of clones listed, roughly nine tenths are singletons. The data originate from a study of OX40 agonist ivuxolimab in advanced cancers. CDR1 is SGHTA, CDR2 FQGNSA, per germline. The CDR3 is made up of 17 amino acids. The junction had 13 bases not matched to a gene; V was cut back by 0 bases and J by 6 bases. The TCR originated in an adult with an advanced solid tumor such as melanoma, head and neck, liver or kidney cancer. The sequenced sample was CD4+ or CD8+ T cells sorted from blood, obtained in a trial of the OX40 agonist ivuxolimab. This chain uses TRBV7-2 with TRBJ1-1; 7 nucleotides align to TRBD1. The CDR3 here is CASSLATLSWQGAEAFF. DNA for the CDR3: TGTGCCAGCAGCTTAGCAACTCTCAGCTGGCAGGGGGCTGAAGCTTTCTTT.